This T cell receptor (beta chain) is from a study of control samples from healthy donors and cancer patients. Germline CDR1 is SGHNT and CDR2 is YYREEE (reference sequence). V gave up 4 bases and J gave up 3 bases, with 13 bases separating them. The CDR3 covers 15 residues. TCRdb's table, derived via immunoSEQ multiplex PCR, lists solely in-frame clones and lacks some. The sample has around 140,000 clones, roughly 90% seen once. The V and J genes are TRBV5-4 and TRBJ2-2; a weak D match, TRBD1 (6 bases). The receptor was isolated from a woman between 50 and 59 years old in good health. The sample comprised blood. The CDR3 region is CASSTPRGDTGELFF. The CDR3 DNA reads as TGTGCCAGCAGCACACCCAGGGGAGACACCGGGGAGCTGTTTTTT.